What follows describes a single T cell receptor beta chain. The antigen remains undetermined. The data were obtained in a study of T-cell reconstitution after alpha-beta-depleted transplantation in children. Findings of the study overall: From newly produced T cells came most of the T-cell counts and diversity one year after transplant. Where alpha-beta T cells came from about two months after transplant was reportedly several hundred expanded graft clones. High day-60 TCRbeta diversity in some patients came from surviving recipient T cells and thymic progenitors.

The CDR3 loop spans 13 amino acids. Unique molecular identifiers were built into the TCRbeta library. MiXCR, applied by TCRdb to the PCR reads, yields one record per CDR3 protein. The sample has nearly 350,000 distinct CDR3 sequences; roughly 16% are singletons. The clonotype was recovered from a male patient between 2 and 10 years old who had a stem cell transplant for acute lymphoblastic leukemia, so the T cells may come from the graft donor. This sample comprised PBMCs, mostly from graft donor cells, obtained 360 days after TCRalphabeta/CD19-depleted stem cell transplant. This sequence joins TRBV21-1 and TRBJ1-5; TRBD1, the D gene given by the table, was not confirmed from the DNA. TRBV21-1 is reported as a pseudogene. DNA for the CDR3: TGTGCCAGCAGCAAACCAGGGAATCAGCCCCAGCATTTT. Its protein is CASSKPGNQPQHF.